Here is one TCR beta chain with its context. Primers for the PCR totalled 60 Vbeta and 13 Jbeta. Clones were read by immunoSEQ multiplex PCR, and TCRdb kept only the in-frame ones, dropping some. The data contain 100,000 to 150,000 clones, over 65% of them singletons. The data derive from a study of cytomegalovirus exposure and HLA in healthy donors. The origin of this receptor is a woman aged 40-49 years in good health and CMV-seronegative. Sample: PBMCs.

The CDR3 DNA is TGTGCCAGCAGTTTATCTAGTGGGAGGTACGAGCAGTACTTC. It yields the protein CASSLSSGRYEQYF. This chain uses TRBV27 with TRBJ2-5, with D possibly TRBD2 on 6 matching bases. The J call may be faulty, since TRBJ2-7 better matches the DNA end. The CDR3 extends over 14 amino acids. From germline, CDR1 is MNHEY and CDR2 SMNVEV (reference sequence).